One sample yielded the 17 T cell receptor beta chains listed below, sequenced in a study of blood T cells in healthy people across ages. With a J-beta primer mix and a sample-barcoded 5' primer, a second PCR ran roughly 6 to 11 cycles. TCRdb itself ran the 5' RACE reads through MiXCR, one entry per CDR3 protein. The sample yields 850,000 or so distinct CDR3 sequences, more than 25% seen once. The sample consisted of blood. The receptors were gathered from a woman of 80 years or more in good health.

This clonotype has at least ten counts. The CDR3 reads CASSVRSGGGYNEQFF. The CDR3 bases are TGTGCCAGCAGCGTACGTAGCGGGGGAGGTTACAATGAGCAGTTCTTC. The chain combines TRBV9 with TRBJ2-1; 9 bases fit TRBD2. Trimming removed 1 base from V and 4 bases from J; junction bases left unmatched: 6. Germline loops: CDR1 SGDLS, CDR2 YYNGEE. This CDR3 has 16 residues. The full variable domain, its missing parts supplied by reference TRBV9 and TRBJ2-1, is DSGVTQTPKHLITATGQRVTLRCSPRSGDLSVYWYQQSLDQGLQFLIQYYNGEERAKGNILERFSAQQFPDLHSELNLSSLELGDSALYFCASSVRSGGGYNEQFFGPGTRLTVL.

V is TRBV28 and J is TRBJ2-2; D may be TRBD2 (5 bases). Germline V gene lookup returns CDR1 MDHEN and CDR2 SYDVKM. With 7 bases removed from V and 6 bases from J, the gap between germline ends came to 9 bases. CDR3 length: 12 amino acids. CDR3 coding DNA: TGTGCCAGCAAGGCGGGCCCCGGGGAGCTGTTTTTT. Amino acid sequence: CASKAGPGELFF.

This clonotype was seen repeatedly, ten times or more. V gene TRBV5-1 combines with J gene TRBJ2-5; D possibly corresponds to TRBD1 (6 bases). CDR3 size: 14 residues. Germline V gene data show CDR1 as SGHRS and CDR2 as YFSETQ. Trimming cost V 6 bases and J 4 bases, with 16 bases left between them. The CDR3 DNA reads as TGCGCCAGCACCTATAACAGGGTGGGAGAGACCCAGTACTTC. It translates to CASTYNRVGETQYF.

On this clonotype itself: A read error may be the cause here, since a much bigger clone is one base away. The CDR3 nucleotides read TGTGCCACCAGCAGAGATAGTAGGGGAGTGGGCGAGACCCAGTTCTTC. This gives the protein CATSRDSRGVGETQFF. The rearrangement links TRBV15 to TRBJ2-1; either TRBD1 or TRBD2 may fit D (5 bases each). Trimming shortened V by 0 bases and J by 13 bases, and 22 bases separated the two germline ends. This CDR3 contains 16 residues. CDR1 and CDR2 from the germline V gene are LNHNV and YYDKDF (reference sequence).

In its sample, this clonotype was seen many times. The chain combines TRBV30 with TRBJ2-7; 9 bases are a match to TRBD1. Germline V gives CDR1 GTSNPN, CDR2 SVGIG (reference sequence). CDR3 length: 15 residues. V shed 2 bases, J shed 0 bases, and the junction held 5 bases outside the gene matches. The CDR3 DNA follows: TGTGCCTGGAGTTTAACAGGGGGCGTCTCCTACGAGCAGTACTTC. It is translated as CAWSLTGGVSYEQYF. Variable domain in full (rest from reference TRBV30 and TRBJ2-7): SQTIHQWPATLVQPVGSPLSLECTVEGTSNPNLYWYRQAAGRGLQLLFYSVGIGQISSEVPQNLSASRPQDRQFILSSKKLLLSDSGFYLCAWSLTGGVSYEQYFGPGTRLTVT.

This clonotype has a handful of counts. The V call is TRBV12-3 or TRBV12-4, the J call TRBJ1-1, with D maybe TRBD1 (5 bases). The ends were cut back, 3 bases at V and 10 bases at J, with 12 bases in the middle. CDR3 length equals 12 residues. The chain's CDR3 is CASSLGEWAAFF. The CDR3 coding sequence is TGTGCCAGCAGTTTGGGGGAATGGGCAGCTTTCTTT.

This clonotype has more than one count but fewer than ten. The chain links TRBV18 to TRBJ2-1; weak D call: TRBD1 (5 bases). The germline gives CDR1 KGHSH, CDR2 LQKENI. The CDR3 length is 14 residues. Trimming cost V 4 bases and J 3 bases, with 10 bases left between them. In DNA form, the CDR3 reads TGTGCCAGCTCACAGCAAGACAGCTACAATGAGCAGTTCTTC. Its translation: CASSQQDSYNEQFF.

The CDR3 nucleotides are TGTGCCAGCAGCTTTCGGACCGGGTGGGATACGCAGTATTTT. Its protein is CASSFRTGWDTQYF. The chain employs TRBV5-5 and TRBJ2-3; D remains unclear. This CDR3 contains 14 residues. Trimming took off 2 bases at V and 6 bases at J, with 13 bases between the two ends. CDR1 is SGHKS, CDR2 YYEKEE, per germline (reference sequence).

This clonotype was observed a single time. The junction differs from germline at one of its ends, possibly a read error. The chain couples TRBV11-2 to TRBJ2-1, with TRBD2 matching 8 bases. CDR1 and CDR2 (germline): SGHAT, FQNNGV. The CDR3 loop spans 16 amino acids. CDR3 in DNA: TGTACCAGCAGGGGAACGAGCGGGGGAACTTACAATGAGCAGTTCTTC. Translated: CTSRGTSGGTYNEQFF. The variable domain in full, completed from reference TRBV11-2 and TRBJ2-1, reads EAGVAQSPRYKIIEKRQSVAFWCNPISGHATLYWYQQILGQGPKLLIQFQNNGVVDDSQLPKDRFSAERLKGVDSTLKIQPAKLEDSAVYLCTSRGTSGGTYNEQFFGPGTRLTVL.

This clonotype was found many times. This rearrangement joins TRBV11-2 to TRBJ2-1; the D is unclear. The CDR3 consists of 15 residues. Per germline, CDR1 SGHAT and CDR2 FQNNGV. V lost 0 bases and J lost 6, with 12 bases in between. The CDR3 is CASSLEGYGLNEQFF. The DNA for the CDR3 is TGTGCCAGCAGCTTAGAGGGGTACGGGCTCAATGAGCAGTTCTTC.

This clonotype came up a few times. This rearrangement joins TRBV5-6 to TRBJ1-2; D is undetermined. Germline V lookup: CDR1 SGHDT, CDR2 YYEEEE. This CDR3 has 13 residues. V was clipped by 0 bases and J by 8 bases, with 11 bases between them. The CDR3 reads CASSLAGYLGYTF. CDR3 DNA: TGTGCCAGCAGCTTGGCCGGCTATTTAGGCTACACCTTC.

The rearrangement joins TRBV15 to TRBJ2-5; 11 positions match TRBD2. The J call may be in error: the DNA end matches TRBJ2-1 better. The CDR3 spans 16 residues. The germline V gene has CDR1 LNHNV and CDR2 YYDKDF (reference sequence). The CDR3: CATSRELAGGRETQFF. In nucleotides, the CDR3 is TGTGCCACCAGCAGAGAGTTAGCGGGGGGGCGGGAGACCCAGTTCTTC.

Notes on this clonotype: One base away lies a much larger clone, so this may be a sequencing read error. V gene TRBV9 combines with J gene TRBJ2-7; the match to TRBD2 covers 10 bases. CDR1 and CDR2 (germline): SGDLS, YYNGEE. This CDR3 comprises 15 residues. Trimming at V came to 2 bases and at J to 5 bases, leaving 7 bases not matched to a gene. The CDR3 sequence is CASSVTSGVCHEQYF. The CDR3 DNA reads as TGTGCCAGCAGCGTCACTAGCGGGGTTTGCCACGAGCAGTACTTC.

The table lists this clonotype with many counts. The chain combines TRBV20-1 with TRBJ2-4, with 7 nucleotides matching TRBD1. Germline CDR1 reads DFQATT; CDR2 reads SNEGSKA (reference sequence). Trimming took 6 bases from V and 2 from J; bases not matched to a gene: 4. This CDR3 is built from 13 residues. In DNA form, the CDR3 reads TGCAGTGCCTCCAGGGGGTCCAAAAACATTCAGTACTTC. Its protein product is CSASRGSKNIQYF.

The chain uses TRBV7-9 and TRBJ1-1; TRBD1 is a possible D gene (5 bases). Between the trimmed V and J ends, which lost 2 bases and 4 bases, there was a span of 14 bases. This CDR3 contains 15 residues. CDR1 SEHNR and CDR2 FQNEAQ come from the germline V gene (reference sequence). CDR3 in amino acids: CASSLWTRGTTEAFF. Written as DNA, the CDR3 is TGTGCCAGCAGCTTATGGACAAGGGGCACCACTGAAGCTTTCTTT. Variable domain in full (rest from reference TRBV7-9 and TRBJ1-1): DTGVSQNPRHKITKRGQNVTFRCDPISEHNRLYWYRQTLGQGPEFLTYFQNEAQLEKSRLLSDRFSAERPKGSFSTLEIQRTEQGDSAMYLCASSLWTRGTTEAFFGQGTRLTVV.

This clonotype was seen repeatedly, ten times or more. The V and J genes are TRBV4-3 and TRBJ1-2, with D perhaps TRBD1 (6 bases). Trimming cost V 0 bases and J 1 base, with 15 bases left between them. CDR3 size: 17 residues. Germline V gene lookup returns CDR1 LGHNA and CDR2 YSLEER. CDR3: CASSQDLLYRDNYGYTF. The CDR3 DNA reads TGCGCCAGCAGCCAAGATCTTTTGTACAGGGATAACTATGGCTACACCTTC.

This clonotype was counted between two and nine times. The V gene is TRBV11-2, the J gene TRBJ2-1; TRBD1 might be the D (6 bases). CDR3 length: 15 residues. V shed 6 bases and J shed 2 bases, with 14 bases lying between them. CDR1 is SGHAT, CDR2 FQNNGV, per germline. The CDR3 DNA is TGTGCCAGCAGTATAAGGGGGTTGCCCTACAATGAGCAGTTCTTC. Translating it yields CASSIRGLPYNEQFF.